These 20 T cell receptor beta chains originate from one sample sequenced in a study of CD8+CD57+ T cells in acquired aplastic anemia. CDR3 and TCR beta VDJ profiling relied on a genomic DNA template. TCRdb re-called the reads through MiXCR, storing one row per CDR3 protein. Here the sample spans hundreds of thousands of distinct CDR3 sequences, around a third being singletons. For sequencing, patients were chosen who had shown expansion of CD8+CD57+ cells by flow cytometry. Sequencing was performed on sorted CD4+, CD8+, or CD8+CD57+ T cells (not recorded which) from PBMCs. The source is a human donor with aplastic anemia.

This clonotype was observed a handful of times. A single base separates this from a much larger clone, so it may be a read error. The CDR3 DNA reads TGCGCCAGCAGTCGCGGGAGTTCCGAGCGGTACTTC. Its translation: CASSRGSSERYF. The genes are TRBV10-1 and TRBJ2-7, with 7 bases fitting TRBD2. The germline V gene has CDR1 WNHNN and CDR2 SYGVQD (reference sequence). The CDR3 is made up of 12 amino acids.

This clonotype was counted at least ten times. The conserved closing phenylalanine or tryptophan is absent in this CDR3, likely reflecting a read error. Because the CDR3's place on the DNA is in doubt, the DNA is left out and the CDR3 is given as listed by TCRdb. The V and J genes are TRBV14 and TRBJ1-2; no DNA check was done on the table's D call, TRBD1. In germline, CDR1 is SGHDN, CDR2 FVKESK. The CDR3 spans 13 amino acids, including both terminal residues. The CDR3 region is CASSRIRDRVVSR.

This clonotype was detected only a few times. V and J are TRBV10-3 and TRBJ2-3, with 9 bases identical to TRBD2. J gave up 4 bases and V 2 bases, and 4 bases lay outside the gene matches. This CDR3 is built from 15 residues. Germline V gene lookup returns CDR1 ENHRY and CDR2 SYGVKD. CDR3 loop: CAISEAGGWADTQYF. In nucleotides, the CDR3 is TGTGCCATCAGTGAGGCGGGGGGGTGGGCAGATACGCAGTATTTT.

At least ten counts were recorded for this clonotype. The chain has TRBV11-1 and TRBJ2-7; D possibly matches TRBD1 or TRBD2 (5 bases each). The CDR3 runs 14 residues. Trimming stripped 1 base from V and 4 bases from J, with 11 bases between. Per germline, CDR1 SGHAT and CDR2 FQDESV (reference sequence). CDR3 nucleotide sequence: TGTGCCAGCAGCTTAGGGGACCAGGCTTACGAGCAGTACTTC. Translation: CASSLGDQAYEQYF.

The CDR3 protein is CSARDPAGGYTDTQYF. For the CDR3, the DNA is TGCAGTGCTAGAGATCCAGCGGGGGGGTACACAGATACGCAGTATTTT. The chain carries TRBV20-1 and TRBJ2-3; 10 nucleotides match TRBD2. The CDR3 consists of 16 residues. Germline CDR1 DFQATT, CDR2 SNEGSKA (reference sequence). The junction had 5 bases not matched to a gene; V was cut back by 0 bases and J by 2 bases.

A note on this clonotype: A clone one base away is much larger, so this may be a read error. The V and J genes are TRBV7-3 and TRBJ2-5, with 11 positions matching TRBD1. The CDR3 covers 13 residues. Looked up from germline, CDR1 is SGHTA and CDR2 is FQGTGA. CDR3 DNA: TGTACCAGCAGGGACAGGGGGAAAGAGACCCAGTACTTC. Translation: CTSRDRGKETQYF.

This clonotype was recorded only once. This chain joins TRBV19 and TRBJ2-5; 9 nucleotides match TRBD2. The length of the CDR3 is 15 residues. The germline V gene encodes CDR1 LNHDA and CDR2 SQIVND (reference sequence). Trimming removed 1 base from V and 5 bases from J; junction bases left unmatched: 5. CDR3 amino acids: CASSIVGSGSETQYF. The CDR3 nucleotides are TGTGCCAGTAGTATAGTGGGTAGCGGGAGCGAGACCCAGTACTTC.

The chain joins TRBV7-2 to TRBJ1-1; D remains unclear. The CDR3 loop spans 13 amino acids. V was cut by 1 base and J by 2 bases, with 5 bases left in between. Germline lookup yields CDR1 SGHTA and CDR2 FQGNSA. The CDR3 region has the DNA TGTGCCAGCAGCTTAGGGTTTAACACTGAAGCTTTCTTT. It yields the protein CASSLGFNTEAFF.

This clonotype occurred a few times. The chain is built from TRBV10-3 and TRBJ1-6; D perhaps matches TRBD1 (6 bases). Trimming removed 10 bases at V and 10 bases at J, with 8 bases between. Germline values: CDR1 ENHRY, CDR2 SYGVKD. The length of the CDR3 is 10 residues. CDR3 bases: TGTGCCACGGGGACATCACCCCTCCACTTT. This translates into CATGTSPLHF.

This clonotype occurred a few times. This sequence joins TRBV11-2 and TRBJ1-2, with 7 bases identical to TRBD1. CDR3 length equals 16 residues. Germline V CDR1 and CDR2: SGHAT, FQNNGV. V shed 4 bases and J 4 bases; nucleotides not matched to a gene: 12. The CDR3 DNA sequence: TGTGCCAGCAGCTCCCCTACGACAGGGAGAGCCTATGGCTACACCTTC. Its translation: CASSSPTTGRAYGYTF.

This clonotype appeared many times. The chain joins TRBV15 to TRBJ2-2; TRBD1 might be the D (6 bases). Germline assignment: CDR1 LNHNV and CDR2 YYDKDF (reference sequence). The CDR3 runs to 14 residues. The V and J ends lost 8 bases and 1 base respectively, with 11 bases between them. As DNA, the CDR3 is TGTGCCACCGCGATGGGACAGAACACCGGGGAGCTGTTTTTT. Translation: CATAMGQNTGELFF.

This clonotype has ten or more counts. The rearrangement links TRBV15 to TRBJ1-5; D gene ambiguous. The germline V gene encodes CDR1 LNHNV and CDR2 YYDKDF (reference sequence). CDR3 length: 14 residues. Deletions cut 0 bases from V and 4 bases from J, with 7 bases between. CDR3 in amino acids: CATSRDMGNQPQHF. For the CDR3, the DNA is TGTGCCACCAGCAGAGATATGGGGAATCAGCCCCAGCATTTT.

Comments on this clonotype: Its ends do not fully match the called genes, so a read error is possible. The chain links TRBV7-9 to TRBJ1-6; D gene ambiguous. This CDR3 is 15 amino acids long. From germline, CDR1 is SEHNR and CDR2 FQNEAQ (reference sequence). The chain's CDR3 is CARSQVVKVNSPLHF. The DNA of the CDR3 is TGTGCCCGCAGCCAAGTTGTGAAGGTTAATTCACCCCTCCACTTT.

Notes on this clonotype: At one of its ends the junction is not consistent with the germline gene, which may arise from a read error. The gene calls are TRBV27 and TRBJ2-7; tentatively, D is TRBD2 (6 bases). This CDR3 has 12 amino acids. Germline assignment: CDR1 MNHEY and CDR2 SMNVEV (reference sequence). The CDR3 region is CASSTQSGVVNF. CDR3 in DNA: TGTGCCAGCAGTACGCAATCGGGGGTTGTAAATTTC.

The sample holds many counts of this clonotype. The chain recombines TRBV19 with TRBJ2-7; TRBD2 matches 8 bases. The ends lost 6 bases at V and 4 bases at J; junction bases unmatched: 11. Germline-derived CDR1 and CDR2 are LNHDA and SQIVND (reference sequence). The CDR3 spans 15 residues. The CDR3: CASSRAGGGGYEQYF. DNA of the CDR3: TGTGCCAGTAGCAGGGCCGGGGGGGGAGGGTACGAGCAGTACTTC.

The rearrangement links TRBV5-1 to TRBJ2-2; D assignment may be TRBD1 or TRBD2 (6 bases each). This CDR3 contains 16 residues. Trimming left V 5 bases short and J 2 bases short, with 16 bases between. The germline V gene has CDR1 SGHRS and CDR2 YFSETQ. The chain's CDR3 is CASSYVGGRNTGELFF. The DNA of the CDR3 is TGCGCCAGCAGTTACGTGGGGGGCCGCAACACCGGGGAGCTGTTTTTT. The variable domain in full, completed from reference TRBV5-1 and TRBJ2-2, reads KAGVTQTPRYLIKTRGQQVTLSCSPISGHRSVSWYQQTPGQGLQFLFEYFSETQRNKGNFPGRFSGRQFSNSRSEMNVSTLELGDSALYLCASSYVGGRNTGELFFGEGSRLTVL.

This clonotype was seen repeatedly, ten times or more. The chain carries TRBV10-3 and TRBJ2-5, with TRBD2 as a possible D gene (6 bases). V was trimmed by 6 bases and J by 0 bases, leaving 14 bases between them. Germline loops: CDR1 ENHRY, CDR2 SYGVKD. This CDR3 region has 15 residues. CDR3 DNA sequence: TGTGCCATCAGCGCGGGACTCCCGTACCAAGAGACCCAGTACTTC. Protein: CAISAGLPYQETQYF.

V gene TRBV12-3 or TRBV12-4 combines with J gene TRBJ1-2; TRBD1 aligns across 9 bases. The CDR3 covers 17 residues. V trimming: 0 bases; J trimming: 2 bases; junction bases outside the gene matches: 7. In DNA form, the CDR3 reads TGTGCCAGCAGTTTAGCCACGACCGGGACAGGGAACTATGGCTACACCTTC. It is translated as CASSLATTGTGNYGYTF.

The rearrangement links TRBV7-9 to TRBJ2-7; 7 nucleotides agree with TRBD2. There are 15 residues in the CDR3. Germline values: CDR1 SEHNR, CDR2 FQNEAQ (reference sequence). V lost 10 bases to trimming and J lost 7 bases; unmatched junction nucleotides: 19. CDR3 nucleotide sequence: TGTGCCATCAAGGTGAGCGGGGACGCTCTCGATGAGCAGTACTTC. Encoded protein: CAIKVSGDALDEQYF.

The chain links TRBV20-1 to TRBJ1-2; D unresolved. The CDR3 has 15 residues. V dropped 0 bases and J dropped 2 bases, with 13 bases sitting between them. Germline V gives CDR1 DFQATT, CDR2 SNEGSKA (reference sequence). The CDR3 DNA reads as TGCAGTGCTAGAGAAAAGCCCTCCCCGAACTATGGCTACACCTTC. Protein sequence: CSAREKPSPNYGYTF.